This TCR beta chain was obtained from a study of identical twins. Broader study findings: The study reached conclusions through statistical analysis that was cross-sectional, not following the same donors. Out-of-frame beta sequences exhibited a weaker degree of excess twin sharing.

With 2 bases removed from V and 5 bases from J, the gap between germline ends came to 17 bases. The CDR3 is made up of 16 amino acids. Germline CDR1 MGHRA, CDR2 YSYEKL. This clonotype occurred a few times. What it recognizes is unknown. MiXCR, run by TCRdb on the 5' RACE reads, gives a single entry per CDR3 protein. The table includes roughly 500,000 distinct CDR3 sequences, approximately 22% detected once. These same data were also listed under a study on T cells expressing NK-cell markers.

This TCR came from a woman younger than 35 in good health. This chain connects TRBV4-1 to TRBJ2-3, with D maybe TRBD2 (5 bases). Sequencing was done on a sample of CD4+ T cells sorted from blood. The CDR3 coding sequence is TGCGCCAGCAGCCAACTGTCCTCGGGGTTCATAGATACGCAGTATTTT. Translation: CASSQLSSGFIDTQYF.